These 28 T cell receptor beta chains share one sample of origin, sequenced in a study of blood T cell repertoires in COVID-19. Method: immunoSEQ multiplex PCR; TCRdb's copy keeps in-frame clones and lacks some. This table has about 300,000 clones, approximately 88% appearing once. Sequenced input: peripheral blood. The source is a human donor with COVID-19, enrolled during active disease. The donor label of this sample is uncertain.

The genes are TRBV7-2 and TRBJ1-1; no clear D. Trimming took 4 bases from V and 1 from J, leaving 10 bases between them. CDR1 is SGHTA and CDR2 is FQGNSA in the germline V gene. The CDR3 has 14 residues. The CDR3 region is CASSSYRENTEAFF. The CDR3 region has the DNA TGTGCCAGCAGCTCGTACAGAGAGAACACTGAAGCTTTCTTT. Combining the CDR3 with reference TRBV7-2 and TRBJ1-1 gives the whole variable domain GAGVSQSPSNKVTEKGKDVELRCDPISGHTALYWYRQSLGQGLEFLIYFQGNSAPDKSGLPSDRFSAERTGGSVSTLTIQRTQQEDSAVYLCASSSYRENTEAFFGQGTRLTVV.

The rearrangement joins TRBV7-6 to TRBJ2-1; the match to TRBD1 covers 7 bases. CDR1 and CDR2 (germline): SGHVS, FNYEAQ. The trim removed 0 bases at V and 13 bases at J, leaving 12 bases unmatched. This CDR3 has 15 amino acids. The CDR3 spells CASSLAGFQGVGQFF. CDR3 coding DNA: TGTGCCAGCAGCTTAGCGGGATTTCAGGGGGTCGGCCAGTTCTTC.

The rearrangement links TRBV11-2 to TRBJ2-2, with TRBD1 matching over 8 bases. Germline lookup yields CDR1 SGHAT and CDR2 FQNNGV. The CDR3 loop spans 14 amino acids. The ends lost 4 bases at V and 7 bases at J; junction bases unmatched: 5. CDR3 loop: CASSSAGGHGELFF. The CDR3 DNA follows: TGTGCCAGCAGCTCGGCAGGGGGCCACGGGGAGCTGTTTTTT.

V usage is TRBV3-1 (or the pseudogene TRBV3-2) and J usage is TRBJ2-7; a weak D match, TRBD1 (6 bases). The V gene lost 6 bases and the J gene lost 3 bases, with 15 bases spanning the gap. CDR3 size: 14 residues. Germline V gives CDR1 LGHDT, CDR2 YNNKEL (reference sequence). The CDR3 is CASRGGPQIYEQYF. The CDR3 coding sequence is TGTGCCAGCAGAGGGGGACCTCAAATCTACGAGCAGTACTTC.

This clone came up a few times. V and J are TRBV7-9 and TRBJ2-7; D is unresolved. Trimming took 3 bases from V and 0 from J, leaving 9 bases between them. The CDR3 is 14 amino acids. Germline V gives CDR1 SEHNR, CDR2 FQNEAQ (reference sequence). Here the CDR3 DNA reads TGTGCCAGCAGCTTTCGCAGGCCCTCCTACGAGCAGTACTTC. This codes for CASSFRRPSYEQYF.

CDR3 sequence: CATSRDKAGYEQYF. For the CDR3, the DNA is TGTGCCACCAGCAGAGATAAGGCAGGGTACGAGCAGTACTTC. V is TRBV15 and J is TRBJ2-7; a weak D match, TRBD1 (5 bases). The CDR3 contains 14 residues. Germline loops: CDR1 LNHNV, CDR2 YYDKDF (reference sequence). V was pared by 0 bases and J by 4 bases, with 10 bases between.

V usage is TRBV29-1 and J usage is TRBJ2-7; 13 bases map to TRBD2. J gave up 4 bases and V 6 bases, and 9 bases lay outside the gene matches. Germline CDR1 SQVTM, CDR2 ANQGSEA. The CDR3 has 15 residues. The DNA of the CDR3 is TGCAGCGTGCACACCGGGACTAGCGGGGATTACGAGCAGTACTTC. This encodes CSVHTGTSGDYEQYF.

The chain uses TRBV19 and TRBJ2-1, with a weak D call TRBD1 (6 bases). Looked up from germline, CDR1 is LNHDA and CDR2 is SQIVND (reference sequence). V lost 1 base and J lost 5, with 15 bases in between. The length of the CDR3 is 16 residues. The CDR3 DNA is TGTGCCAGTAGTATAGGTCGGTCTAGACAGGACAATGAGCAGTTCTTC. Its protein is CASSIGRSRQDNEQFF.

This chain uses TRBV1 with TRBJ1-6; whether TRBD1, the table's D call, matches the DNA was not checked. TRBV1 is noted as a pseudogene. This CDR3 is 16 amino acids long. The CDR3 loop is CTSSQPGQKDNSPLHF. The DNA for the CDR3 is TGCACCAGCAGCCAACCCGGACAGAAGGATAATTCACCCCTCCACTTT.

This clone was seen once. V is TRBV6-1 and J is TRBJ1-2; weak D call: TRBD1 (6 bases). V dropped 3 bases and J dropped 3 bases, with 14 bases sitting between them. Germline values: CDR1 MNHNS, CDR2 SASEGT. The CDR3 contains 15 residues. The CDR3 protein is CASSDSIGTYYGYTF. DNA for the CDR3: TGTGCCAGCAGTGATAGTATCGGGACATACTATGGCTACACCTTC.

The V gene is TRBV3-1 (or the pseudogene TRBV3-2), the J gene TRBJ2-1, with no clear D. CDR1 and CDR2 (germline): LGHDT, YNNKEL (reference sequence). CDR3 length: 13 residues. V shed 4 bases and J shed 4 bases, with 8 bases lying between them. As DNA, the CDR3 is TGTGCCAGCAGCCCTGACACATACAATGAGCAGTTCTTC. Its protein is CASSPDTYNEQFF.

The rearrangement uses TRBV6-2 or TRBV6-3 and TRBJ2-7; TRBD2 matches at 8 bases. Germline V gives CDR1 MNHEY, CDR2 SVGEGT. The CDR3 extends over 15 amino acids. The ends lost 6 bases at V and 2 bases at J; junction bases unmatched: 9. CDR3 nucleotide sequence: TGTGCCAGCAGCCCTACTAGCGGACGGGCCTACGAGCAGTACTTC. Translated, it gives CASSPTSGRAYEQYF.

The chain joins TRBV28 to TRBJ2-7, with D possibly being TRBD1 (6 bases). Germline CDR1 reads MDHEN; CDR2 reads SYDVKM. The V gene lost 7 bases and the J gene lost 3 bases, with 16 bases spanning the gap. CDR3 length equals 14 residues. CDR3 sequence: CASKVWTEDYEQYF. In DNA, the CDR3 is TGTGCCAGCAAAGTGTGGACAGAAGACTACGAGCAGTACTTC.

The chain couples TRBV10-3 to TRBJ2-7; 11 bases match TRBD1. The CDR3 totals 14 residues. The germline CDR1 and CDR2 sequences are ENHRY and SYGVKD. The V and J ends lost 6 bases and 6 bases, in that order; junction bases with no gene match: 7. CDR3 sequence: CAISRDRGSGEQYF. The CDR3 DNA reads TGTGCCATCAGCCGGGACAGGGGGAGCGGCGAGCAGTACTTC.

The chain uses TRBV5-8 and TRBJ2-5; TRBD2 aligns across 7 bases. Germline CDR1 is SGHTS and CDR2 is YDEGEE. The junction had 11 bases not matched to a gene; V was cut back by 7 bases and J by 5 bases. This CDR3 region has 14 residues. The CDR3 reads CASSKGGSGETQYF. In nucleotides, the CDR3 is TGTGCCAGCTCGAAGGGCGGGAGTGGGGAGACCCAGTACTTC.

The chain links TRBV4-2 to TRBJ1-4, with D unresolved. With 0 bases removed from V and 5 bases from J, the gap between germline ends came to 4 bases. The CDR3 covers 13 residues. CDR1 and CDR2 from the germline V gene are LGHNA and YNFKEQ. For the CDR3, the DNA is TGTGCCAGCAGCCAAGATCGGAATGAAAAACTGTTTTTT. This translates into CASSQDRNEKLFF.

The gene calls are TRBV19 and TRBJ2-2; TRBD2 aligns across 13 bases. Germline V lookup: CDR1 LNHDA, CDR2 SQIVND (reference sequence). This CDR3 is 17 amino acids long. V trimming: 6 bases; J trimming: 3 bases; junction bases outside the gene matches: 7. The CDR3 is CASRGTSGISHTGELFF. CDR3 sequence (DNA): TGTGCCAGTAGGGGGACTAGCGGGATTTCGCACACCGGGGAGCTGTTTTTT.

The chain has TRBV18 and TRBJ1-1, with D possibly TRBD1 on 6 matching bases. This CDR3 has 16 amino acids. Germline CDR1 KGHSH, CDR2 LQKENI. V lost 4 bases and J lost 0, with 15 bases in between. The CDR3, as DNA: TGTGCCAGCTCACTCGGACAGTTCCCCATGAACACTGAAGCTTTCTTT. Its translation: CASSLGQFPMNTEAFF.

This clone occurred once. The V and J genes are TRBV5-1 and TRBJ2-2; a possible D gene is TRBD1 (5 bases). Germline assignment: CDR1 SGHRS and CDR2 YFSETQ. With 2 bases removed from V and 4 bases from J, the gap between germline ends came to 9 bases. The CDR3 sequence is 14 residues long. The CDR3, as DNA: TGCGCCAGCAGCTTAGGACAACTCACCGGGGAGCTGTTTTTT. Amino acid sequence: CASSLGQLTGELFF.

The rearrangement links TRBV7-2 to TRBJ2-4; 8 bases agree with TRBD2. The CDR3 is 16 amino acids. Germline CDR1 is SGHTA and CDR2 is FQGNSA. V lost 5 bases to trimming and J lost 0 bases; unmatched junction nucleotides: 6. The CDR3 DNA follows: TGTGCCAGCAGCCATACTAGCGGACCAGCCAAAAACATTCAGTACTTC. Translating it yields CASSHTSGPAKNIQYF.

This rearrangement joins TRBV7-3 to TRBJ1-1; no clear D. Trimming cost V 1 base and J 5 bases, with 8 bases left between them. The CDR3 contains 13 residues. CDR1 and CDR2 from the germline V gene are SGHTA and FQGTGA. The CDR3 loop is CASSLRRETEAFF. The CDR3, as DNA: TGTGCCAGCAGCTTAAGACGGGAAACTGAAGCTTTCTTT. The variable domain in full, with the rest retrieved from reference TRBV7-3 and TRBJ1-1, is GAGVSQTPSNKVTEKGKYVELRCDPISGHTALYWYRQSLGQGPEFLIYFQGTGAADDSGLPNDRFFAVRPEGSVSTLKIQRTERGDSAVYLCASSLRRETEAFFGQGTRLTVV.

V usage is TRBV6-1 and J usage is TRBJ1-6; the match to TRBD1 covers 12 bases. The V and J ends lost 2 bases and 10 bases, in that order; junction bases with no gene match: 3. This CDR3 is 15 amino acids long. The germline V gene has CDR1 MNHNS and CDR2 SASEGT. The CDR3, as DNA: TGTGCCAGCAGTGAACTTGGGACAGGGGGCTCACCCCTCCACTTT. It is translated as CASSELGTGGSPLHF.

The chain recombines TRBV28 with TRBJ1-1, with TRBD1 matching over 10 bases. V was clipped by 4 bases and J by 6 bases; unmatched bases: 5. The V gene's germline CDR1 is MDHEN and CDR2 SYDVKM. The CDR3 has 14 amino acids. CDR3 residues: CASSWGTGDAEAFF. DNA for the CDR3: TGTGCCAGCAGTTGGGGGACAGGGGACGCTGAAGCTTTCTTT. Supplemented by reference TRBV28 and TRBJ1-1, the full variable domain reads DVKVTQSSRYLVKRTGEKVFLECVQDMDHENMFWYRQDPGLGLRLIYFSYDVKMKEKGDIPEGYSVSREKKERFSLILESASTNQTSMYLCASSWGTGDAEAFFGQGTRLTVV.

There are a few counts of this clone. The chain recombines TRBV27 with TRBJ2-7; D not resolved. The CDR3 contains 15 residues. Germline CDR1 and CDR2: MNHEY and SMNVEV (reference sequence). V lost 5 bases, J lost 1 base, and 15 bases lay in between. The DNA of the CDR3 is TGTGCCAGCAGTGGTATTGGCGGCCTATCCTACGAGCAGTACTTC. Amino acid sequence: CASSGIGGLSYEQYF.

V gene TRBV5-5 combines with J gene TRBJ1-6; D may be TRBD1 (5 bases). This CDR3 is 12 amino acids long. In germline, CDR1 is SGHKS, CDR2 YYEKEE (reference sequence). Deletions cut 7 bases from V and 8 bases from J, with 10 bases between. The CDR3 region has the DNA TGTGCCAGCCAACGGGGGGATTCACCCCTCCACTTT. It encodes CASQRGDSPLHF.

The V call is TRBV5-8, the J call TRBJ2-2, with 13 nucleotides matching TRBD2. Looked up from germline, CDR1 is SGHTS and CDR2 is YDEGEE. The V segment lost 2 bases and the J segment 5 bases; nucleotides outside the gene matches: 6. The CDR3 consists of 17 residues. The CDR3 DNA follows: TGTGCCAGCAGCTTTCCTACTAGCGGGAGGGAGACCGGGGAGCTGTTTTTT. Translated: CASSFPTSGRETGELFF.

J is TRBJ1-1 and V is TRBV2; D may be TRBD1 (5 bases). This CDR3 is 15 amino acids long. Deletions cut 6 bases from V and 9 bases from J, with 23 bases between. Looked up from germline, CDR1 is SNHLY and CDR2 is FYNNEI. The chain's CDR3 is CASRVKDNYFSKAFF. CDR3 coding DNA: TGTGCCAGCAGGGTCAAGGACAACTACTTCTCGAAAGCTTTCTTT.

V is TRBV6-5 and J is TRBJ1-5; D possibly corresponds to TRBD1 (5 bases). Germline CDR1 is MNHEY and CDR2 is SVGAGI. The CDR3 runs 14 residues. Trimming removed 6 bases from V and 4 bases from J, with 13 bases in between. In nucleotides, the CDR3 is TGTGCCAGCAGGGAGAGGACACTAAATCAGCCCCAGCATTTT. This translates into CASRERTLNQPQHF.